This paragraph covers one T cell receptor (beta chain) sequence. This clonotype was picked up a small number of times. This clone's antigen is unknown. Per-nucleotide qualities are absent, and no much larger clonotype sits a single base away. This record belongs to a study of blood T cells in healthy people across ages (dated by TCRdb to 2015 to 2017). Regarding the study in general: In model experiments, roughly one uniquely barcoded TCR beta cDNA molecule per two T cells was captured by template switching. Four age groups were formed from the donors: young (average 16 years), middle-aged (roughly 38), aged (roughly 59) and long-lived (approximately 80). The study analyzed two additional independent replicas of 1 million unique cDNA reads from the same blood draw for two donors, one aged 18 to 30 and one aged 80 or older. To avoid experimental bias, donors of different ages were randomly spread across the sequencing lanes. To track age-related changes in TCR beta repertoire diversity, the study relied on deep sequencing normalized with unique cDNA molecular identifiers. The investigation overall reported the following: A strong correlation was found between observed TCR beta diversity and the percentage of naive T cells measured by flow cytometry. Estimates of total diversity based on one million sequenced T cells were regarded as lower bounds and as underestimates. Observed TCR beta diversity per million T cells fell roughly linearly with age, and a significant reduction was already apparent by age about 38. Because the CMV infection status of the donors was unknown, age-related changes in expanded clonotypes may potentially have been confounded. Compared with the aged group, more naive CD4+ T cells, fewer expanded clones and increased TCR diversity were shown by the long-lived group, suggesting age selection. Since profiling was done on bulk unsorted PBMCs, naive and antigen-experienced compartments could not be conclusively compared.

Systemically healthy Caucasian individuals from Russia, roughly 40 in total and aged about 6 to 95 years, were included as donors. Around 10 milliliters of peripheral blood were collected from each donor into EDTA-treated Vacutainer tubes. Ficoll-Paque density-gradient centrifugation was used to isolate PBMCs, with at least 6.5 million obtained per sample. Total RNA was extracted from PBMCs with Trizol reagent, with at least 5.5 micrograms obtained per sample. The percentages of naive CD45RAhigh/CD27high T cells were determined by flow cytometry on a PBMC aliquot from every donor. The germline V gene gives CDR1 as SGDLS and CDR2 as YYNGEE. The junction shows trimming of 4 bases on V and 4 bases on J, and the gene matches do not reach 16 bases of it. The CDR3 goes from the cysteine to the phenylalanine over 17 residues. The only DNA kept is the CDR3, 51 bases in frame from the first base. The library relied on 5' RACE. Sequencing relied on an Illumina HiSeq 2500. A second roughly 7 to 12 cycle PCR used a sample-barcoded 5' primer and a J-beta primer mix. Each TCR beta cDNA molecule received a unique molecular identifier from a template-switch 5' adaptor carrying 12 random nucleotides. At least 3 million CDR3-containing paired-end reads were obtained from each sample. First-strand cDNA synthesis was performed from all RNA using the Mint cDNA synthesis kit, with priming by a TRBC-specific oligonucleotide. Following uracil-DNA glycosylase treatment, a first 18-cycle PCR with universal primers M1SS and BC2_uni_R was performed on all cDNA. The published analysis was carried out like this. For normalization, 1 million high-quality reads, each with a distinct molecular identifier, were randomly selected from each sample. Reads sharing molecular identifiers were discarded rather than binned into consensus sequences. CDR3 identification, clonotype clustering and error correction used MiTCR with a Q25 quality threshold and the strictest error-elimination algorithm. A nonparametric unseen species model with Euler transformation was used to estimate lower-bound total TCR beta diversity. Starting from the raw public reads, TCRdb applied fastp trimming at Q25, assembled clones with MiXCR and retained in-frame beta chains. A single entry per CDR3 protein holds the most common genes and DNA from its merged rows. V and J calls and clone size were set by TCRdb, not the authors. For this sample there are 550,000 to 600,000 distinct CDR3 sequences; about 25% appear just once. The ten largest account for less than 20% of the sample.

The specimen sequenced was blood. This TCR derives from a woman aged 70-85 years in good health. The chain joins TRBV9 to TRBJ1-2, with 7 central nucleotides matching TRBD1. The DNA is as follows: TGTGCCAGCAGCTTTCCCCGGGACAGCAACGTGGGCTATGGCTACACCTTC. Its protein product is CASSFPRDSNVGYGYTF.